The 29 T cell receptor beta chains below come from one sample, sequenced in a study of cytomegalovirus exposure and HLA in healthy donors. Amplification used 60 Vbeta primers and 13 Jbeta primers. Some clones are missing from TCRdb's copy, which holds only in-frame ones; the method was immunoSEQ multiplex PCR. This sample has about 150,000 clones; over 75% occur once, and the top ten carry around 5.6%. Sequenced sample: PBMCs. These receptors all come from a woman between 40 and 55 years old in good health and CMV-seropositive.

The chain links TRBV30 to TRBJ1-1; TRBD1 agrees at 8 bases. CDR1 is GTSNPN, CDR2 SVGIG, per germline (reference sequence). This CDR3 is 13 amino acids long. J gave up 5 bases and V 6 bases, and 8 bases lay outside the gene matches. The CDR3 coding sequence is TGTGCCTGCCTGAGGGGACAGGCTACTGAAGCTTTCTTT. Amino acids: CACLRGQATEAFF.

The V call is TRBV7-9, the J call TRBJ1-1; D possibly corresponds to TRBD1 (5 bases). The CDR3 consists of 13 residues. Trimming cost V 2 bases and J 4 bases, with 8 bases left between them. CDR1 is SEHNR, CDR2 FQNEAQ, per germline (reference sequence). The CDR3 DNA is TGTGCCAGCAGCTTAATAGGGGCCACTGAAGCTTTCTTT. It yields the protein CASSLIGATEAFF.

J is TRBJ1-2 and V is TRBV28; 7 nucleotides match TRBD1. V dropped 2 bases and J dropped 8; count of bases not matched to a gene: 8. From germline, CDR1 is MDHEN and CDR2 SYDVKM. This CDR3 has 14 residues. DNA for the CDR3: TGTGCCAGCAGTTTAAAGGGGACAGTAAAAGGCTACACCTTC. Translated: CASSLKGTVKGYTF.

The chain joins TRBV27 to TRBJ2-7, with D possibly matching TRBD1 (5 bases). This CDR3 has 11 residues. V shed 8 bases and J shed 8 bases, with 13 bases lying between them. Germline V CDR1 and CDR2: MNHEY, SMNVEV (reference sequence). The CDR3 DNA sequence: TGTGCCAGCGGCTTAGGGGTAAAGCAGTACTTC. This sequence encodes CASGLGVKQYF.

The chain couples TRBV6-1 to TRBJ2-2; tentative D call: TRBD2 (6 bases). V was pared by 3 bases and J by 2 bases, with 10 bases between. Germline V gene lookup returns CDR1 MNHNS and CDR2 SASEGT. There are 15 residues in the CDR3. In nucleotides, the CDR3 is TGTGCCAGCAGTGAGGCGGGACCTAACACCGGGGAGCTGTTTTTT. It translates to CASSEAGPNTGELFF.

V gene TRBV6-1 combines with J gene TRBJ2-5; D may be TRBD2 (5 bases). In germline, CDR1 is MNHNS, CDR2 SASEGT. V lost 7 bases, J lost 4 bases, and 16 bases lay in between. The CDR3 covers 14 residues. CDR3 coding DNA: TGTGCCAGCACCGCGACGGGTGGGAGAGAGACCCAGTACTTC. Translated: CASTATGGRETQYF.

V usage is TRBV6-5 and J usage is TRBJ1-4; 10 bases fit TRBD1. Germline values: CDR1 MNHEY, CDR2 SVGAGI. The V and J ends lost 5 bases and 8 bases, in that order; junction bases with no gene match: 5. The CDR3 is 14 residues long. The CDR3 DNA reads TGTGCCAGCAGTAGACCGGGACAGGGGGAAAAACTGTTTTTT. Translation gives CASSRPGQGEKLFF.

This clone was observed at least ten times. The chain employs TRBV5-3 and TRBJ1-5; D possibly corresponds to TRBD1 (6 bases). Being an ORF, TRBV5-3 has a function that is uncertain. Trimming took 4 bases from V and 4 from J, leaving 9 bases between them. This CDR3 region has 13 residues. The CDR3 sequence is CARSRTGNQPQHF. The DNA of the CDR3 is TGTGCCAGAAGCCGAACAGGGAATCAGCCCCAGCATTTT.

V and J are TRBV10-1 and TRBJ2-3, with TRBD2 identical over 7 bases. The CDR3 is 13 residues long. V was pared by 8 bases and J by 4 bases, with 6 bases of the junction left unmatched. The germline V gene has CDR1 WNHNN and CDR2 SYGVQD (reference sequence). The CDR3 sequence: CASRASGSDTQYF. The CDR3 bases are TGCGCCAGCCGGGCTAGCGGATCAGATACGCAGTATTTT.

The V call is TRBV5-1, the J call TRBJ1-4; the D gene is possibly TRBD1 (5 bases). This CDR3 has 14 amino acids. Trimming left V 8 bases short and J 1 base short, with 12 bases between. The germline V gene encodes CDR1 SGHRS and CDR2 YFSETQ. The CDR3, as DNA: TGCGCCAGTAAAGGGGCCGTAACTAATGAAAAACTGTTTTTT. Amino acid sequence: CASKGAVTNEKLFF.

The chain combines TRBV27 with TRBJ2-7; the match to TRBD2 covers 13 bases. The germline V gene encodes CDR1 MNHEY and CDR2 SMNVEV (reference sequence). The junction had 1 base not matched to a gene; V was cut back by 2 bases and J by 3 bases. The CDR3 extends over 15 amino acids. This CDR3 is CASSLRLAGGYEQYF. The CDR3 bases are TGTGCCAGCAGTTTAAGACTAGCGGGAGGCTACGAGCAGTACTTC.

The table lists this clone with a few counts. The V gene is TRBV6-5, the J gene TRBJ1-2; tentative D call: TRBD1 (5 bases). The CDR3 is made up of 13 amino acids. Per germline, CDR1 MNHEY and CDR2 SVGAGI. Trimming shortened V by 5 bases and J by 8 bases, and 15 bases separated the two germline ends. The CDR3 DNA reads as TGTGCCAGCAGTCCGGGCGGGGCAGGAGGCTACACCTTC. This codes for CASSPGGAGGYTF.

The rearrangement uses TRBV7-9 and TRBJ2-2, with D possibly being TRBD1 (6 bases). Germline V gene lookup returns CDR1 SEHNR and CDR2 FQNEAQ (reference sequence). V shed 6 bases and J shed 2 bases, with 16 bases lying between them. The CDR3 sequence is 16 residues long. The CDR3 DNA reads TGTGCCAGCAGTCAACAAAAGGGGACAAACACCGGGGAGCTGTTTTTT. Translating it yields CASSQQKGTNTGELFF.

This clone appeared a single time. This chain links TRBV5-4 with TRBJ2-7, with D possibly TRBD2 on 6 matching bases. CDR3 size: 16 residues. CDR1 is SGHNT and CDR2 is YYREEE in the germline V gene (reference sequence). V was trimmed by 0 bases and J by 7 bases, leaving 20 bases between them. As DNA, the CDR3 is TGTGCCAGCAGCTTGGGAGGAGCGGGCACATACGAAGAGCAGTACTTC. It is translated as CASSLGGAGTYEEQYF.

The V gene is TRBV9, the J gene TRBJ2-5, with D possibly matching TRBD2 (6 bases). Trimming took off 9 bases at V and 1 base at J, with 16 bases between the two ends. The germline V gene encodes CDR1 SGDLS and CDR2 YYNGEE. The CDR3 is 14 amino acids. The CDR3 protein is CATGVGDPQETQYF. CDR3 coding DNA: TGTGCCACGGGGGTGGGGGACCCCCAAGAGACCCAGTACTTC.

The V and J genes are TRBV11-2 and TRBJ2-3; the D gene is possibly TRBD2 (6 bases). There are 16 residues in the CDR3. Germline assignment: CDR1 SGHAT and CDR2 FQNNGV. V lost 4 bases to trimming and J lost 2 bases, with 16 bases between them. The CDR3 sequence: CASSSTRDFFTDTQYF. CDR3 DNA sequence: TGTGCCAGCAGCTCAACAAGGGACTTCTTCACAGATACGCAGTATTTT. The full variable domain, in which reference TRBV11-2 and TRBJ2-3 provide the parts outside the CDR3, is EAGVAQSPRYKIIEKRQSVAFWCNPISGHATLYWYQQILGQGPKLLIQFQNNGVVDDSQLPKDRFSAERLKGVDSTLKIQPAKLEDSAVYLCASSSTRDFFTDTQYFGPGTRLTVL.

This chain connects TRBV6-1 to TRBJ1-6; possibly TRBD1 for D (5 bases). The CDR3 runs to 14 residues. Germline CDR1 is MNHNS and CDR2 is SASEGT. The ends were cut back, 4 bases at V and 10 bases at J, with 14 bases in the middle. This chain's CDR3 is CASSGMGGRSPLHF. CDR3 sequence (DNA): TGTGCCAGCAGTGGTATGGGGGGTAGATCACCCCTCCACTTT.

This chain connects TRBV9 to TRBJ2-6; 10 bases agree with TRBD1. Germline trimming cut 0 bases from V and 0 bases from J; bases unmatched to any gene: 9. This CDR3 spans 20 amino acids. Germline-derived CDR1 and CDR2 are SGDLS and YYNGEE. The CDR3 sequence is CASSVGGWDRGISGANVLTF. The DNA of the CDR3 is TGTGCCAGCAGCGTAGGGGGATGGGACAGGGGTATCTCTGGGGCCAACGTCCTGACTTTC.

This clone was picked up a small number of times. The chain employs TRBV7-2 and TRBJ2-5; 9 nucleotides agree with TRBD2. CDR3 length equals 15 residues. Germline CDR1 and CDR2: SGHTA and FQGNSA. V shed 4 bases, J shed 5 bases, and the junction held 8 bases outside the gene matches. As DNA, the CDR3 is TGTGCCAGCAGCTCGCGGACTAGCGTCGGGGAGACCCAGTACTTC. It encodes CASSSRTSVGETQYF.

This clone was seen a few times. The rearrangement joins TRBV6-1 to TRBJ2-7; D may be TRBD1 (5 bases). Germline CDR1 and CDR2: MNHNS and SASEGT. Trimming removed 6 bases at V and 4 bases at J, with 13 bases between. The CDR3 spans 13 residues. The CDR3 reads CASRTGQVYEQYF. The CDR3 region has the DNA TGTGCCAGCAGAACCGGACAAGTATACGAGCAGTACTTC.

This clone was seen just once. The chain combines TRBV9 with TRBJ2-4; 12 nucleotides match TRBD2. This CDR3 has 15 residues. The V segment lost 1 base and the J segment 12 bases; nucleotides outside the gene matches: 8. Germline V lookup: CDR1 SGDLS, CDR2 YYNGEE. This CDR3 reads CASSVLASGRAGQYF. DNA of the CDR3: TGTGCCAGCAGCGTATTGGCTAGCGGGAGGGCCGGTCAGTACTTC.

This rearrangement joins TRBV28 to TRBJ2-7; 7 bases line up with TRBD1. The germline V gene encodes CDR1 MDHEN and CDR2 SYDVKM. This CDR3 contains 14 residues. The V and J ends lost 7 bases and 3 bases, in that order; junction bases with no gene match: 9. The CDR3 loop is CASKPTGSLYEQYF. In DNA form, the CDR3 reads TGTGCCAGCAAACCGACAGGGAGTCTCTACGAGCAGTACTTC.

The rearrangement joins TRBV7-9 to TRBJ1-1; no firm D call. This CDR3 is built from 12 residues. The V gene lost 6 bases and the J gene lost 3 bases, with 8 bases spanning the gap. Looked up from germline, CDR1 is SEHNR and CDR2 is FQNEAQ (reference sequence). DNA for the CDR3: TGTGCCAGCAGGCCTCGGGACACTGAAGCTTTCTTT. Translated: CASRPRDTEAFF.

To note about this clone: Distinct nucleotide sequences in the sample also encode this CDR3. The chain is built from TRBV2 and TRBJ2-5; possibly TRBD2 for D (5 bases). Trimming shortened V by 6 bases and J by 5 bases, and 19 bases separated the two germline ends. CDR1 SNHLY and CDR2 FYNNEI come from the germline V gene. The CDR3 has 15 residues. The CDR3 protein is CASRSSGPGIETQYF. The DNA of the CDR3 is TGTGCCAGCAGATCGTCAGGACCCGGGATCGAGACCCAGTACTTC. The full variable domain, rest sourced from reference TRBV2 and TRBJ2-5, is EPEVTQTPSHQVTQMGQEVILRCVPISNHLYFYWYRQILGQKVEFLVSFYNNEISEKSEIFDDQFSVERPDGSNFTLKIRSTKLEDSAMYFCASRSSGPGIETQYFGPGTRLLVL.

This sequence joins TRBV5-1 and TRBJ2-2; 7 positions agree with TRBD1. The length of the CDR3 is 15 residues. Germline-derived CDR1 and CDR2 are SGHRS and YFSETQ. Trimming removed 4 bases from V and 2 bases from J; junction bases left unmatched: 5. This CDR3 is CASSLGTANTGELFF. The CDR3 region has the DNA TGCGCCAGCAGCCTCGGGACAGCTAACACCGGGGAGCTGTTTTTT.

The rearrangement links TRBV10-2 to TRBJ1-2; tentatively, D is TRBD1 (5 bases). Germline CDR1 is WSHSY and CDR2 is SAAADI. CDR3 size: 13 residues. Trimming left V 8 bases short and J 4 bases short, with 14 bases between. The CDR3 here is CASQERGSYGYTF. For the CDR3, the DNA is TGCGCCAGCCAAGAGCGGGGGTCCTATGGCTACACCTTC.

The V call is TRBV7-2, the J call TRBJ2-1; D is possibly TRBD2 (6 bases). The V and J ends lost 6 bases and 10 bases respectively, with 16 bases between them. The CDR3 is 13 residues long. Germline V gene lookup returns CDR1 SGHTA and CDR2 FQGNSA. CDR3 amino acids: CASSMAGPGEQFF. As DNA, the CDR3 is TGTGCCAGCAGTATGGCGGGGCCAGGGGAGCAGTTCTTC.

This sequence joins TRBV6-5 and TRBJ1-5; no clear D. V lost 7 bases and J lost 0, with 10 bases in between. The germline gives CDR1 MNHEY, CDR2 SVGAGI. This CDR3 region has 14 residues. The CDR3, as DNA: TGTGCCAGCACTAGACTGGGTAGCAATCAGCCCCAGCATTTT. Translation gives CASTRLGSNQPQHF.

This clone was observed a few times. This CDR3 is CASSSGTGTHEQYF. The CDR3 region has the DNA TGTGCCAGCAGCTCCGGGACAGGGACCCACGAGCAGTACTTC. The J gene is TRBJ2-7, the V gene TRBV7-9; 9 nucleotides match TRBD1. Germline CDR1 SEHNR, CDR2 FQNEAQ (reference sequence). Trimming removed 4 bases from V and 5 bases from J; junction bases left unmatched: 6. This CDR3 has 14 residues.